Below, 10 T cell receptor beta chains from the same sample are listed, as sequenced in a study of molecular identifiers for immune sequencing clone quantification. One entry per CDR3 protein results from TCRdb running MiXCR on the PCR reads. The sample shows around 470,000 distinct CDR3 sequences, 20% to 25% of them seen only once. The sequenced sample was naive CD8+ T cells from blood, with Jurkat cell RNA spiked in. Subset meaning: FACS-sorted CD8+CD4-CCR7+CD45RA+ naive T cells. The source is a human donor in good health. Some libraries in this study had Jurkat cell RNA spiked in.

Comment on this clonotype: The junction and the germline gene differ at one end; a read error may be behind it. The chain carries TRBV12-3 or TRBV12-4 and TRBJ1-3, with a tentative D call TRBD1 (5 bases). This CDR3 contains 16 residues. The CDR3 nucleotides read TGTGCCAGCAGTATAGCAGGGCCCTTCTCTGGAAACACCATATATTTT. It is translated as CASSIAGPFSGNTIYF.

Notes on this clonotype: This CDR3 is missing its conserved last phenylalanine or tryptophan, likely due to a read error. The rearrangement uses TRBV7-9 and TRBJ1-5, with D uncertain. Germline-derived CDR1 and CDR2 are SEHNR and FQNEAQ (reference sequence). The CDR3 has 12 residues. Trimming left V 1 base short and J 5 bases short, with 3 bases between. The DNA for the CDR3 is TGTGCCAGCAGCTTAGGGGATCAGCCCCAGCATATT. Its protein is CASSLGDQPQHI.

At least ten counts were recorded for this clonotype. The chain combines TRBV28 with TRBJ2-7, with a possible D match to TRBD2 (5 bases). The CDR3 is made up of 15 amino acids. The V end lost 6 bases, the J end lost 1 base, and 16 bases lay between the germline ends. Germline V gene data show CDR1 as MDHEN and CDR2 as SYDVKM. This chain's CDR3 is CASSLGPTGSYEQYF. CDR3 in DNA: TGTGCCAGCAGCCTCGGGCCCACGGGGTCCTACGAGCAGTACTTC.

The genes are TRBV29-1 and TRBJ1-2, with 8 positions matching TRBD1. The junction had 5 bases not matched to a gene; V was cut back by 4 bases and J by 4 bases. Germline assignment: CDR1 SQVTM and CDR2 ANQGSEA. CDR3 size: 13 residues. CDR3 region: CSVVGQASYGYTF. CDR3 sequence (DNA): TGCAGCGTTGTGGGACAGGCATCCTATGGCTACACCTTC.

This clonotype was observed a few times. This chain uses TRBV6-2 or TRBV6-3 with TRBJ1-5, with D possibly TRBD1 on 5 matching bases. Germline assignment: CDR1 MNHEY and CDR2 SVGEGT. V was clipped by 10 bases and J by 2 bases, with 15 bases between them. The CDR3 contains 14 residues. CDR3 residues: CAIGTVRGNQPQHF. As DNA, the CDR3 is TGTGCCATCGGGACGGTGAGGGGCAATCAGCCCCAGCATTTT.

Turning to this clonotype: In this CDR3 the conserved last residue, phenylalanine or tryptophan, is missing, so a read error is likely. This chain links TRBV7-9 with TRBJ1-4, with D perhaps TRBD1 (5 bases). The germline CDR1 and CDR2 sequences are SEHNR and FQNEAQ (reference sequence). V lost 5 bases and J 3 bases, leaving 19 bases between the germline ends. The CDR3 is 17 amino acids. This CDR3 is CASSDGDWGAANEKLFS. The CDR3 DNA reads as TGTGCCAGCAGCGATGGGGACTGGGGCGCCGCTAATGAAAAACTGTTTTCT.

The CDR3 loop is CASSQDGTGATQWQFF. The DNA for the CDR3 is TGCGCCAGCAGCCAAGATGGGACAGGGGCCACTCAATGGCAGTTCTTC. The V gene is TRBV4-3, the J gene TRBJ2-1; 10 bases match TRBD1. J was trimmed by 12 bases and V by 0 bases; bases with no gene match: 11. Per the germline V gene, CDR1 is LGHNA and CDR2 is YSLEER. The CDR3 totals 16 residues.

A few counts support this clonotype. The chain employs TRBV3-1 and TRBJ1-1; 10 positions agree with TRBD1. The V gene's germline CDR1 is LGHDT and CDR2 YNNKEL (reference sequence). After removal of 4 bases from V and 3 bases from J, the junction contained 5 bases not matched to a gene. The CDR3 has 15 amino acids. The CDR3 sequence is CASSLRTGGDTEAFF. The CDR3 DNA follows: TGTGCCAGCAGCCTTAGGACAGGGGGTGACACTGAAGCTTTCTTT.

This clonotype has at least ten counts. This rearrangement joins TRBV28 to TRBJ2-7; 7 nucleotides align to TRBD2. Germline CDR1 and CDR2: MDHEN and SYDVKM. The ends lost 6 bases at V and 3 bases at J; junction bases unmatched: 8. The CDR3 has 14 amino acids. Here the CDR3 reads CASSPRGVVYEQYF. DNA of the CDR3: TGTGCCAGCAGCCCTCGGGGGGTGGTCTACGAGCAGTACTTC.

The table lists this clonotype with many counts. The chain links TRBV20-1 to TRBJ2-7; tentative D call: TRBD2 (5 bases). V was trimmed by 0 bases and J by 3 bases, leaving 9 bases between them. This CDR3 has 13 residues. CDR1 DFQATT and CDR2 SNEGSKA come from the germline V gene (reference sequence). As DNA, the CDR3 is TGCAGTGCTAGAGATATGAGGGACTACGAGCAGTACTTC. Translating gives CSARDMRDYEQYF.